This record looks at one TCR beta chain sequence and its context. Germline values: CDR1 MNHNS, CDR2 SASEGT. The CDR3 has 18 amino acids. Unmatched junction bases numbered 10, after V lost 2 bases and J lost 0 bases. The data were obtained in a study of blood T cell repertoires in COVID-19. TCRdb's table, derived via immunoSEQ multiplex PCR, lists solely in-frame clones and lacks some. Altogether about 250,000 clones are present, about 87% being singletons, with the ten largest covering roughly 6%. Sequenced: peripheral blood. This chain connects TRBV6-1 to TRBJ1-5; 7 bases are a match to TRBD1. The receptor was derived from a woman under 40 with COVID-19, enrolled during active disease. CDR3 sequence reads: CASSEFPRGDYSNQPQHF. DNA for the CDR3: TGTGCCAGCAGTGAATTTCCCAGGGGGGATTATAGCAATCAGCCCCAGCATTTT.